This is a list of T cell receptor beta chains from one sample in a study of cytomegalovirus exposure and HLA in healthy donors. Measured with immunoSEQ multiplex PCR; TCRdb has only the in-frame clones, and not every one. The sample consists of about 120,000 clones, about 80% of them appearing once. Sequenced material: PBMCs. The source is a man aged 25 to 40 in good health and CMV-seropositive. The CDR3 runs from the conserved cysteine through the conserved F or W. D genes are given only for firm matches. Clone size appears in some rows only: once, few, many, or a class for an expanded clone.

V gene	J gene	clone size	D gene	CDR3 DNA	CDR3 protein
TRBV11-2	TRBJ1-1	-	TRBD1	TGTGCCAGCAGGCGACAGGGGGACGGTGAAGCTTTCTTT	CASRRQGDGEAFF
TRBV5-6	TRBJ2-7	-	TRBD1	TGTGCCAGCAGCGCAGGGGACAGCTACTACGAGCAGTACTTC	CASSAGDSYYEQYF
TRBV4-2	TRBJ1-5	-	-	TGTGCCAGCAGCCGGGACACGGGGAATCAGCCCCAGCATTTT	CASSRDTGNQPQHF
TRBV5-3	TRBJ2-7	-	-	TGTGCCAGAAGCCCCCTGGTAGGGGGTTCCTACGAGCAGTACTTC	CARSPLVGGSYEQYF
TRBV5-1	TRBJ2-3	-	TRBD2	TGCGCCAGCAGCCTGCGGGGGGGCCTTGTTTCCGGCACAGATACGCAGTATTTT	CASSLRGGLVSGTDTQYF
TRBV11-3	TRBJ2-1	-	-	TGTGCCAGCAGCGGCTTAGGGGCCAATGAGCAGTTCTTC	CASSGLGANEQFF
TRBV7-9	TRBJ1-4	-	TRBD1	TGTGCCAGCAGCTTACCGGGACAGGGGATAGCTAGTGAAAAACTGTTTTTT	CASSLPGQGIASEKLFF
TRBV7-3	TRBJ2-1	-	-	TGTGCCAGCAGCACTGACAGTTACTCCTACAATGAGCAGTTCTTC	CASSTDSYSYNEQFF
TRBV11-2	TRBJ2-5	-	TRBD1	TGTGCCAGCAGCTATCGTCAGGGGGCGCCTCTAGAGACCCAGTACTTC	CASSYRQGAPLETQYF
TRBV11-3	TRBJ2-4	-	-	TGTGCCAGCAGCTTAGGCAGTTTACGCGCCAAAAACATTCAGTACTTC	CASSLGSLRAKNIQYF
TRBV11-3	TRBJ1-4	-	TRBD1	TGTGCCAGCAGCTTAGCGCCCGCCTGGACAGGGCAAAATGAAAAACTGTTTTTT	CASSLAPAWTGQNEKLFF
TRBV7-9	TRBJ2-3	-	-	TGTTCCAGCAGCTTAGGTGGGACAACTAGCACAGATACGCAGTATTTT	CSSSLGGTTSTDTQYF
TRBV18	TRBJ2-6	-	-	TGTGCCAGCTCACGGGTACAGGGCGGCTCTGGGGCCAACGTCCTGACTTTC	CASSRVQGGSGANVLTF
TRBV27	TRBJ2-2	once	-	TGTGCCAGCAGTTTCACAGGCAACACCGGGGAGCTGTTTTTT	CASSFTGNTGELFF
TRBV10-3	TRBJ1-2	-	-	TGTGCCATCAGTGCCCAGAACTATGGCTACACCTTC	CAISAQNYGYTF
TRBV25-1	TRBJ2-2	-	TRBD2	TGTGCCAGCAGTGAAGGGAGGGCCGCCACCGGGGAGCTGTTTTTT	CASSEGRAATGELFF
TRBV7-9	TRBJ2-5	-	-	TGTGCCAGCAGCTTACCCGGACAAGAGTACTTC	CASSLPGQEYF
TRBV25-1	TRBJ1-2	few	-	TGTGCCAGCAGTGAATCCCGTAACTATGGCTACACCTTC	CASSESRNYGYTF
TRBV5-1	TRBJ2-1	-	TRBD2	TGCGCCAGCAATGCTGGTAGCGGGGGGGCGGGAGAGCAGTTCTTC	CASNAGSGGAGEQFF
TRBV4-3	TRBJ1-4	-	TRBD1	TGCGCCAGCAGCCACAAAACTGGGACAGGGGATGAAAAACTGTTTTTT	CASSHKTGTGDEKLFF
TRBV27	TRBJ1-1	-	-	TGTGCCAGCAGTTTATATAGTGCCGCCGAAGCTTTCTTT	CASSLYSAAEAFF
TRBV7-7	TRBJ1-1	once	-	TGTGCTAGCAGCTTAGACAGGAACACTGAAGCTTTCTTT	CASSLDRNTEAFF
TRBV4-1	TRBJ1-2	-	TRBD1	TGCGCCAGCAGCCAGCCCCCGGACAGGGGTTACTATGGCTACACCTTC	CASSQPPDRGYYGYTF
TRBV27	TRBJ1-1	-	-	TGTGCCAGCAGGGAGCTGACAGGCGTTACTGAAGCTTTCTTT	CASRELTGVTEAFF
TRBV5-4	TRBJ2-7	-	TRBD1	TGTGCCAGCAGCTTACTGGACAGGGGGGTCTCGCGACAGTACTTC	CASSLLDRGVSRQYF
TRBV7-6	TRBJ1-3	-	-	TGTGCCAGCAGCTTAGGAACCGCGGAAGGAAACACCATATATTTT	CASSLGTAEGNTIYF